This TCR beta chain was captured by sequencing in a study of blood T cell repertoires in COVID-19. Background on the study: Material from acute and convalescent COVID-19 was sourced from the United States, Italy and Spain. T cells, B-cell-depleted T cells, or PBMCs supplied cDNA or gDNA.

This clone was detected ten times or more. Methods used by the authors: Reference gene primer amplification gave estimated nucleated cell counts. Some clones are missing from TCRdb's copy, which holds only in-frame ones; the method was immunoSEQ multiplex PCR. The V and J calls and clone size were taken over from that table, and D and trimming were inferred from the DNA. The table has about 53,000 clones, around 72% seen once; the top ten hold approximately 15%. The sequence was collected from a human donor with active or convalescent COVID-19. The donor label of this sample is uncertain. The specimen was peripheral blood.

DNA for the CDR3: TGTGCCAGCCGCGGGGGCGCGGACACCGGGGAGCTGTTTTTT. Translating it yields CASRGGADTGELFF. The chain is built from TRBV7-2 and TRBJ2-2, with a weak D call TRBD2 (7 bases). Trimming removed 8 bases from V and 3 bases from J, with 13 bases in between. CDR3 length: 14 residues. Germline CDR1 reads SGHTA; CDR2 reads FQGNSA.